These 21 T cell receptor beta chains were all obtained from the same sample, sequenced in a study of Graves' ophthalmopathy and Graves' hyperthyroidism. Amplification targeted the TCR beta CDR3 regions, with RNA transcripts as the source material. RT-PCR with HTBI primers came first, then second-round multiplex PCR. One entry per CDR3 protein, called by TCRdb with MiXCR from the multiplex PCR reads. The sample includes 900,000 to 1,200,000 distinct CDR3 sequences, 35% to 45% of them seen just once. The sample was peripheral blood or thyroid tissue (not recorded which). The origin of the receptors is an adult man with Graves' hyperthyroidism.

A word on this clonotype: A much larger clone lies a single base off, so this may be a read error. This chain links TRBV10-1 with TRBJ2-7, with TRBD1 identical over 7 bases. The CDR3 consists of 16 residues. The trim removed 4 bases at V and 6 bases at J, leaving 15 bases unmatched. Germline CDR1 is WNHNN and CDR2 is SYGVQD (reference sequence). The CDR3 region is CASSGDLGQITCEQYF. The CDR3 DNA reads as TGCGCCAGCAGTGGTGATTTGGGACAGATTACCTGCGAGCAGTACTTC.

Worth noting for this clonotype: This may arise from a read error, as a much more abundant clone is one base away. This chain connects TRBV7-2 to TRBJ2-7, with 8 bases that match TRBD1. Germline V gives CDR1 SGHTA, CDR2 FQGNSA. V lost 7 bases to trimming and J lost 4 bases; unmatched junction nucleotides: 9. CDR3 size: 14 residues. The CDR3 sequence is CTSTLGQGIYEQYF. DNA of the CDR3: TGTACCAGCACACTCGGACAGGGTATTTACGAGCAGTACTTC.

This CDR3 is CSAGRARSYGYTF. The CDR3 nucleotides read TGCAGTGCCGGGCGGGCCAGGTCCTATGGCTACACCTTC. The chain couples TRBV20-1 to TRBJ1-2; D call uncertain. Germline CDR1 is DFQATT and CDR2 is SNEGSKA (reference sequence). With 6 bases removed from V and 4 bases from J, the gap between germline ends came to 15 bases. The CDR3 contains 13 residues.

This clonotype was observed a few times. This chain joins TRBV5-4 and TRBJ1-2; a weak D match, TRBD1 (5 bases). Germline V gene lookup returns CDR1 SGHNT and CDR2 YYREEE (reference sequence). Trimming cost V 0 bases and J 4 bases, with 16 bases left between them. CDR3 size: 16 residues. This chain's CDR3 is CASSLGGPTLVYGYTF. The CDR3 region has the DNA TGTGCCAGCAGCTTGGGGGGCCCCACCCTGGTCTATGGCTACACCTTC.

J is TRBJ2-7 and V is TRBV12-3 or TRBV12-4; 10 bases are shared with TRBD1. The CDR3 extends over 14 amino acids. The V and J ends lost 5 bases and 6 bases, in that order; junction bases with no gene match: 7. CDR3 loop: CASSRPGQGSEQYF. In DNA, the CDR3 is TGTGCCAGCAGTCGACCGGGACAGGGGAGCGAGCAGTACTTC.

The chain combines TRBV7-9 with TRBJ2-3, with TRBD2 matching over 7 bases. CDR1 SEHNR and CDR2 FQNEAQ come from the germline V gene (reference sequence). The trim removed 5 bases at V and 8 bases at J, leaving 7 bases unmatched. This CDR3 has 13 residues. The CDR3, as DNA: TGTGCCAGCAGCCCGAAGCGGGGAGGTACGCAGTATTTT. Its protein product is CASSPKRGGTQYF.

With regard to this clonotype: One junction end disagrees with the germline gene, perhaps due to a read error. V is TRBV7-2 and J is TRBJ1-6, with a tentative D call TRBD1 (5 bases). Germline V gives CDR1 SGHTA, CDR2 FQGNSA. The CDR3 contains 14 residues. CDR3 loop: CAGSPRGGNSPLHF. The CDR3 DNA follows: TGTGCCGGCAGCCCGAGGGGTGGTAATTCACCCCTCCACTTT.

The chain employs TRBV9 and TRBJ1-1; 7 bases are shared with TRBD1. J gave up 6 bases and V 4 bases, and 12 bases lay outside the gene matches. Germline values: CDR1 SGDLS, CDR2 YYNGEE. The CDR3 length is 15 residues. The CDR3 region has the DNA TGTGCCAGCAGCCCCAGACAGGGACTCCCGGCTGAAGCTTTCTTT. Its translation: CASSPRQGLPAEAFF.

The rearrangement uses TRBV7-2 and TRBJ2-1, with 8 bases aligning to TRBD1. The CDR3 is made up of 13 amino acids. J gave up 7 bases and V 5 bases, and 4 bases lay outside the gene matches. Per germline, CDR1 SGHTA and CDR2 FQGNSA. The CDR3 DNA reads as TGTGCCAGCAGCACGGACAGGGCAAATGAGCAGTTCTTC. Amino acids: CASSTDRANEQFF.

This clonotype was found many times. DNA for the CDR3: TGTGCCAGTAGTACCGCGGGAGCGGGGACCTACGAGCAGTACTTC. Its protein product is CASSTAGAGTYEQYF. The V and J genes are TRBV19 and TRBJ2-7; 7 bases line up with TRBD2. Germline CDR1 and CDR2: LNHDA and SQIVND (reference sequence). CDR3 length: 15 residues. V trimming: 4 bases; J trimming: 2 bases; junction bases outside the gene matches: 8.

This clonotype turned up a few times. The rearrangement links TRBV3-1 to TRBJ1-1; D is possibly TRBD1 (6 bases). Germline V gene data show CDR1 as LGHDT and CDR2 as YNNKEL (reference sequence). With 2 bases removed from V and 10 bases from J, the gap between germline ends came to 11 bases. This CDR3 has 12 residues. CDR3: CASSQRGQTAFF. Here the CDR3 DNA reads TGTGCCAGCAGCCAAAGGGGACAAACAGCTTTCTTT.

The V call is TRBV19, the J call TRBJ1-4, with no clear D. V gave up 6 bases and J gave up 4 bases, with 9 bases separating them. The length of the CDR3 is 13 residues. The germline gives CDR1 LNHDA, CDR2 SQIVND (reference sequence). The CDR3 spells CASSPIGNEKLFF. The CDR3 coding sequence is TGTGCCAGTAGCCCTATCGGTAATGAAAAACTGTTTTTT.

The V gene is TRBV12-3 or TRBV12-4, the J gene TRBJ2-5; D is tentatively TRBD1 or TRBD2 (6 bases each). The germline V and J ends were trimmed by 4 bases and 5 bases, with 26 bases remaining between them. The CDR3 is 18 amino acids. The DNA of the CDR3 is TGTGCCAGCAGTTCTAGCGCTCCGCAGGGGAGGCTCCGGGAGACCCAGTACTTC. Protein product: CASSSSAPQGRLRETQYF.

At least ten counts were recorded for this clonotype. This chain uses TRBV5-1 with TRBJ2-7; 7 bases match TRBD1. V was pared by 3 bases and J by 0 bases, with 3 bases of the junction left unmatched. CDR3 length: 14 residues. CDR1 is SGHRS and CDR2 is YFSETQ in the germline V gene. The CDR3 protein is CASSWRTGSYEQYF. CDR3 nucleotides: TGCGCCAGCAGCTGGAGGACAGGCTCCTACGAGCAGTACTTC. The whole variable domain, filled in from reference TRBV5-1 and TRBJ2-7, reads KAGVTQTPRYLIKTRGQQVTLSCSPISGHRSVSWYQQTPGQGLQFLFEYFSETQRNKGNFPGRFSGRQFSNSRSEMNVSTLELGDSALYLCASSWRTGSYEQYFGPGTRLTVT.

This clonotype has just a few counts. This clone may be a read error of a much larger clone one base away. V is TRBV5-1 and J is TRBJ1-4; no clear D. The germline V gene has CDR1 SGHRS and CDR2 YFSETQ. With 0 bases removed from V and 0 bases from J, the gap between germline ends came to 12 bases. The CDR3 contains 17 residues. CDR3 sequence: CASSLAASRATNEKLFF. The CDR3 DNA reads as TGCGCCAGCAGCTTGGCTGCATCCCGAGCAACTAATGAAAAACTGTTTTTT.

This clonotype was counted a single time. This chain joins TRBV7-4 and TRBJ2-7; D possibly matches TRBD1 or TRBD2 (5 bases each). Trimming pared 6 bases from V and 3 bases from J, leaving 15 bases between. CDR3 length equals 14 residues. Germline assignment: CDR1 SGHVT and CDR2 SQSDAQ. The CDR3 DNA sequence: TGTGCCAGCAGTTGGGGACGGGCGAACTACGAGCAGTACTTC. It is translated as CASSWGRANYEQYF. The entire variable domain, with the rest obtained from reference TRBV7-4 and TRBJ2-7, is as follows: GAGVSQSPRYKVAKRGRDVALRCDSISGHVTLYWYRQTLGQGSEVLTYSQSDAQRDKSGRPSGRFSAERPERSVSTLKIQRTEQGDSAVYLCASSWGRANYEQYFGPGTRLTVT.

The V and J genes are TRBV4-1 and TRBJ1-6, with D hard to call. V was clipped by 0 bases and J by 8 bases, with 11 bases between them. Germline V lookup: CDR1 MGHRA, CDR2 YSYEKL. This CDR3 has 15 residues. The CDR3 DNA follows: TGCGCCAGCAGCCAAGATCCGGAGGGATATTCACCCCTCCACTTT. This codes for CASSQDPEGYSPLHF.

Ten or more counts support this clonotype. The chain couples TRBV7-2 to TRBJ2-7; possible D gene TRBD2, 5 bases. The CDR3 covers 13 residues. The germline V gene encodes CDR1 SGHTA and CDR2 FQGNSA. Between the trimmed V and J ends, which lost 6 bases and 5 bases, there was a span of 14 bases. The CDR3 protein is CASRAESEDEQYF. As DNA, the CDR3 is TGTGCCAGCAGAGCGGAGTCAGAGGACGAGCAGTACTTC.

This clonotype was picked up a small number of times. The J gene is TRBJ2-5, the V gene TRBV7-2; 14 bases line up with TRBD2. The CDR3 is 18 residues long. Per the germline V gene, CDR1 is SGHTA and CDR2 is FQGNSA. The V and J ends lost 1 base and 1 base, in that order; junction bases with no gene match: 5. CDR3 sequence: CASSLEGTSGGRQETQYF. As DNA, the CDR3 is TGTGCCAGCAGCTTAGAGGGGACTAGCGGGGGCCGCCAAGAGACCCAGTACTTC.

This clonotype was seen repeatedly, ten times or more. The chain has TRBV29-1 and TRBJ2-5; D assignment may be TRBD1 or TRBD2 (5 bases each). Germline V gene sequence: CDR1 SQVTM, CDR2 ANQGSEA. The CDR3 contains 12 residues. V lost 3 bases, J lost 4 bases, and 9 bases lay in between. For the CDR3, the DNA is TGCAGCGTTGAGGCAGGGACAGAGACCCAGTACTTC. It is translated as CSVEAGTETQYF.

This clonotype was counted at least ten times. The chain joins TRBV5-1 to TRBJ2-7; 10 positions match TRBD1. The CDR3 consists of 15 residues. Trimming took 5 bases from V and 2 from J; bases not matched to a gene: 7. Looked up from germline, CDR1 is SGHRS and CDR2 is YFSETQ. CDR3 coding DNA: TGCGCCAGCAGGGCTCCCGGGACAGGGGCCTACGAGCAGTACTTC. It is translated as CASRAPGTGAYEQYF.